Listed here are 26 T cell receptor beta chains from one sample, sequenced in a study of blood T cell repertoires in COVID-19. Generated by immunoSEQ multiplex PCR, the TCRdb table keeps only in-frame clones and is missing some. The sample shows some 41,000 clones, just over 85% of them seen only once. The sample was peripheral blood. Every receptor here comes from a man aged 35 to 55 with active COVID-19.

The V gene is TRBV5-4, the J gene TRBJ2-3, with 8 positions matching TRBD2. Germline V lookup: CDR1 SGHNT, CDR2 YYREEE (reference sequence). V lost 2 bases and J lost 3; bases outside the gene matches: 2. This CDR3 has 14 amino acids. DNA for the CDR3: TGTGCCAGCAGCTTCTTAGCGGGAACAGATACGCAGTATTTT. This sequence encodes CASSFLAGTDTQYF.

V is TRBV10-3 and J is TRBJ1-2; TRBD1 agrees at 9 bases. With 6 bases clipped from V and 6 bases from J, the junction kept 14 bases outside the gene matches. Germline V gene sequence: CDR1 ENHRY, CDR2 SYGVKD. This CDR3 has 16 residues. CDR3 amino acids: CAISGGQGSPRDGYTF. The CDR3 DNA sequence: TGTGCCATCAGCGGGGGACAGGGAAGCCCACGGGATGGCTACACCTTC.

The gene calls are TRBV7-3 and TRBJ1-1; no definite D call. The V end lost 2 bases, the J end lost 0 bases, and 4 bases lay between the germline ends. The germline V gene encodes CDR1 SGHTA and CDR2 FQGTGA. This CDR3 has 13 amino acids. The CDR3 spells CASSLSVNTEAFF. The CDR3 nucleotides are TGTGCCAGCAGCTTATCCGTGAACACTGAAGCTTTCTTT.

The chain couples TRBV7-9 to TRBJ2-5; maybe TRBD2 (6 bases). Germline V gene sequence: CDR1 SEHNR, CDR2 FQNEAQ (reference sequence). This CDR3 is 14 amino acids long. V was shortened by 0 bases and J by 2 bases, with 7 bases between the two germline ends. CDR3 region: CASSLAGSQETQYF. In DNA, the CDR3 is TGTGCCAGCAGCTTAGCCGGGAGTCAAGAGACCCAGTACTTC.

The rearrangement links TRBV9 to TRBJ2-5, with D perhaps TRBD1 (6 bases). The CDR3 is made up of 14 amino acids. Trimming cost V 4 bases and J 3 bases, with 13 bases left between them. CDR1 is SGDLS and CDR2 is YYNGEE in the germline V gene. DNA of the CDR3: TGTGCCAGCAGCCCTCCGGGACAAAAAGAGACCCAGTACTTC. Protein product: CASSPPGQKETQYF.

The genes are TRBV19 and TRBJ1-3; weak D call: TRBD1 (6 bases). V was trimmed by 6 bases and J by 4 bases, leaving 13 bases between them. The CDR3 has 14 amino acids. Germline lookup yields CDR1 LNHDA and CDR2 SQIVND (reference sequence). The DNA of the CDR3 is TGTGCCAGTAGCGGGACATTGGGAGGAAACACCATATATTTT. Its translation is CASSGTLGGNTIYF.

The chain couples TRBV5-1 to TRBJ2-5; possibly TRBD1 for D (5 bases). Germline V gene lookup returns CDR1 SGHRS and CDR2 YFSETQ. The CDR3 runs 14 residues. Trimming shortened V by 2 bases and J by 3 bases, and 11 bases separated the two germline ends. The CDR3 is CASSFKSREETQYF. The CDR3 nucleotides read TGCGCCAGCAGCTTTAAATCCAGGGAAGAGACCCAGTACTTC.

This rearrangement joins TRBV27 to TRBJ2-1; perhaps TRBD2 as D (7 bases). The germline V and J ends were trimmed by 6 bases and 4 bases, with 13 bases remaining between them. Germline-derived CDR1 and CDR2 are MNHEY and SMNVEV (reference sequence). CDR3 length: 14 residues. This CDR3 reads CASREGGLYNEQFF. CDR3 sequence (DNA): TGTGCCAGCAGGGAGGGGGGACTATACAATGAGCAGTTCTTC.

The chain carries TRBV30 and TRBJ2-1, with 9 nucleotides matching TRBD2. The CDR3 is 14 amino acids. The J segment lost 8 bases and the V segment lost 0 bases, leaving 5 bases of the junction unmatched. CDR1 and CDR2 from the germline V gene are GTSNPN and SVGIG (reference sequence). The CDR3 region is CAWSVRAGGDEQFF. DNA of the CDR3: TGTGCCTGGAGTGTACGAGCGGGGGGTGATGAGCAGTTCTTC.

J is TRBJ1-2 and V is TRBV7-9; D might be TRBD1 (6 bases). CDR1 is SEHNR, CDR2 FQNEAQ, per germline (reference sequence). This CDR3 comprises 14 residues. V lost 5 bases and J 3 bases, leaving 13 bases between the germline ends. CDR3 amino acids: CASSAGGRDYGYTF. The CDR3 DNA is TGTGCCAGCAGCGCCGGGGGGCGGGACTATGGCTACACCTTC.

This chain joins TRBV28 and TRBJ2-2; TRBD1 matches 8 bases. V was clipped by 1 base and J by 5 bases; unmatched bases: 3. Germline lookup yields CDR1 MDHEN and CDR2 SYDVKM. The CDR3 loop spans 15 amino acids. CDR3 in amino acids: CASSLYTGGTGELFF. The CDR3, as DNA: TGTGCCAGCAGTTTATACACAGGGGGAACCGGGGAGCTGTTTTTT. Complete variable domain (other parts from reference TRBV28 and TRBJ2-2): DVKVTQSSRYLVKRTGEKVFLECVQDMDHENMFWYRQDPGLGLRLIYFSYDVKMKEKGDIPEGYSVSREKKERFSLILESASTNQTSMYLCASSLYTGGTGELFFGEGSRLTVL.

This chain joins TRBV27 and TRBJ1-2; D possibly corresponds to TRBD1 (6 bases). In germline, CDR1 is MNHEY, CDR2 SMNVEV (reference sequence). V lost 1 base to trimming and J lost 4 bases, with 13 bases between them. The CDR3 runs 15 residues. This CDR3 reads CASSLWPQTGYGYTF. CDR3 DNA sequence: TGTGCCAGCAGTTTATGGCCCCAGACAGGCTATGGCTACACCTTC.

The gene calls are TRBV11-2 and TRBJ1-2; TRBD1 is a possible D gene (6 bases). There are 13 residues in the CDR3. The ends were cut back, 5 bases at V and 3 bases at J, with 10 bases in the middle. Germline V gives CDR1 SGHAT, CDR2 FQNNGV. CDR3: CASSENRDYGYTF. CDR3 bases: TGTGCCAGCAGCGAGAACAGGGACTATGGCTACACCTTC. Based on the CDR3 plus reference TRBV11-2 and TRBJ1-2, the full variable domain is EAGVAQSPRYKIIEKRQSVAFWCNPISGHATLYWYQQILGQGPKLLIQFQNNGVVDDSQLPKDRFSAERLKGVDSTLKIQPAKLEDSAVYLCASSENRDYGYTFGSGTRLTVV.

The chain carries TRBV18 and TRBJ2-7; 8 bases are a match to TRBD2. Germline lookup yields CDR1 KGHSH and CDR2 LQKENI. This CDR3 has 16 residues. Unmatched junction bases numbered 7, after V lost 3 bases and J lost 0 bases. The CDR3 is CASSPSLAETSYEQYF. The CDR3, as DNA: TGTGCCAGCTCACCCTCACTAGCGGAAACCTCCTACGAGCAGTACTTC.

This sequence joins TRBV30 and TRBJ1-2; 7 bases agree with TRBD1. Germline CDR1 is GTSNPN and CDR2 is SVGIG (reference sequence). Trimming cost V 4 bases and J 3 bases; bases outside gene matches: 5. CDR3 length equals 13 residues. The chain's CDR3 is CAWTHRGDYGYTF. The CDR3 DNA reads as TGTGCCTGGACCCACAGGGGTGACTATGGCTACACCTTC.

The table lists this clone with a count of one. This chain connects TRBV5-1 to TRBJ1-1; 8 bases align to TRBD1. The length of the CDR3 is 13 residues. CDR1 SGHRS and CDR2 YFSETQ come from the germline V gene. The ends lost 5 bases at V and 4 bases at J; junction bases unmatched: 4. In nucleotides, the CDR3 is TGCGCCAGCAGGTTAACAGGGGGCACTGAAGCTTTCTTT. The encoded protein is CASRLTGGTEAFF.

The chain employs TRBV19 and TRBJ1-1, with TRBD1 matching 7 bases. The germline V gene encodes CDR1 LNHDA and CDR2 SQIVND (reference sequence). CDR3 length: 13 amino acids. The junction had 8 bases not matched to a gene; V was cut back by 6 bases and J by 7 bases. CDR3 coding DNA: TGTGCCAGTAGGGATATACAGGGGATTGAAGCTTTCTTT. Protein sequence: CASRDIQGIEAFF.

The chain combines TRBV10-3 with TRBJ2-7, with TRBD1 identical over 7 bases. Germline values: CDR1 ENHRY, CDR2 SYGVKD. The V segment lost 3 bases and the J segment 4 bases; nucleotides outside the gene matches: 9. CDR3 length equals 15 residues. The CDR3: CAISDRPGTEYEQYF. CDR3 in DNA: TGTGCCATCAGTGATCGCCCCGGGACAGAATACGAGCAGTACTTC.

The rearrangement joins TRBV24-1 to TRBJ1-2, with 8 nucleotides matching TRBD1. The CDR3 has 14 amino acids. Germline-derived CDR1 and CDR2 are KGHDR and SFDVKD. With 6 bases clipped from V and 5 bases from J, the junction kept 7 bases outside the gene matches. The CDR3 coding sequence is TGTGCCACCAGTAGGGGACAGGTGGATTATGGCTACACCTTC. This gives the protein CATSRGQVDYGYTF.

V and J are TRBV10-3 and TRBJ1-1, with D possibly being TRBD1 (5 bases). CDR1 and CDR2 (germline): ENHRY, SYGVKD. The CDR3 sequence is 13 residues long. Between the trimmed V and J ends, which lost 7 bases and 3 bases, there was a span of 12 bases. CDR3 DNA sequence: TGTGCCATCAAGCTCCAGGGTGACACTGAAGCTTTCTTT. This gives the protein CAIKLQGDTEAFF.

The chain links TRBV2 to TRBJ2-7; 10 bases match TRBD1. Germline V gene data show CDR1 as SNHLY and CDR2 as FYNNEI. The V gene end was trimmed by 1 base and the J gene end by 2 bases; junction bases not matched to a gene: 8. This CDR3 has 17 amino acids. CDR3 amino acids: CASSEDTPGQGTYEQYF. The CDR3 DNA is TGTGCCAGCAGTGAAGATACACCGGGACAGGGGACCTACGAGCAGTACTTC.

This sequence joins TRBV7-3 and TRBJ2-3; D is ambiguous. V was cut by 3 bases and J by 5 bases, with 6 bases left in between. Germline CDR1 is SGHTA and CDR2 is FQGTGA. The CDR3 is 12 amino acids. CDR3: CASSFVGDTQYF. The CDR3 DNA sequence: TGTGCCAGCAGCTTCGTCGGAGATACGCAGTATTTT.

The chain couples TRBV7-3 to TRBJ2-5; D unclear. CDR3 length: 15 amino acids. Trimming took off 0 bases at V and 1 base at J, with 9 bases between the two ends. Germline CDR1 reads SGHTA; CDR2 reads FQGTGA. The chain's CDR3 is CASSLTGLAQETQYF. CDR3 bases: TGTGCCAGCAGCTTAACTGGCCTTGCCCAAGAGACCCAGTACTTC.

This clone was counted a single time. The chain is built from TRBV7-2 and TRBJ2-1, with TRBD2 as a possible D gene (5 bases). CDR3 size: 18 residues. The germline CDR1 and CDR2 sequences are SGHTA and FQGNSA. V lost 5 bases to trimming and J lost 0 bases, with 20 bases between them. The CDR3 spells CASSTVGGGALSYNEQFF. The CDR3 DNA is TGTGCCAGCAGCACAGTGGGCGGAGGAGCGCTCTCCTACAATGAGCAGTTCTTC.

The chain carries TRBV28 and TRBJ1-4, with unresolved D. V lost 5 bases, J lost 4 bases, and 17 bases lay in between. Germline-derived CDR1 and CDR2 are MDHEN and SYDVKM. The CDR3 is 16 residues long. CDR3 loop: CASSPPGGWGNEKLFF. For the CDR3, the DNA is TGTGCCAGCAGTCCCCCTGGAGGTTGGGGTAATGAAAAACTGTTTTTT.

In this sample, this clone turned up a few times. This sequence joins TRBV21-1 and TRBJ1-5; the tabulated D call, TRBD1, remains unverified against the DNA. TRBV21-1 is termed a pseudogene. The CDR3 is 19 residues long. The CDR3 DNA follows: TGTGCCAGCAGCAAAGGGACAGGCATGAGGTCCCCTAGCAATCAGCCCCAGCATTTT. Residues: CASSKGTGMRSPSNQPQHF.